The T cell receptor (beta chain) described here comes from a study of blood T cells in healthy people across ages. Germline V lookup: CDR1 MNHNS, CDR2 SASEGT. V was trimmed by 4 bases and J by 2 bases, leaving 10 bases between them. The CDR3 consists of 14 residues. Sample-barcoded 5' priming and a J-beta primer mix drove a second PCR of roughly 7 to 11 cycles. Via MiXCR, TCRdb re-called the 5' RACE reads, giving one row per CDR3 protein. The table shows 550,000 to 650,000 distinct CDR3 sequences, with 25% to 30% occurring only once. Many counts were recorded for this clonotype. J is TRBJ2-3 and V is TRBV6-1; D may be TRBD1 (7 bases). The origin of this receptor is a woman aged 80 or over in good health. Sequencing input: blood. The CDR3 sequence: CASSAGGSTDTQYF. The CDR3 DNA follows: TGTGCCAGCAGTGCAGGGGGGTCCACAGATACGCAGTATTTT.